Shown below are 21 T cell receptor beta chains from a single sample sequenced in a study of blood T cell repertoires in COVID-19. The method was immunoSEQ multiplex PCR; TCRdb's version includes in-frame clones alone and lacks a portion of them. The table has a few hundred thousand clones, 80% to 90% seen once. Sequenced sample: peripheral blood. The receptor set was obtained from a woman in her seventies with acute or convalescent COVID-19.

The chain couples TRBV30 to TRBJ2-7; tentative D call: TRBD1 (5 bases). There are 13 residues in the CDR3. Trimming left V 0 bases short and J 3 bases short, with 9 bases between. From germline, CDR1 is GTSNPN and CDR2 SVGIG (reference sequence). Written as DNA, the CDR3 is TGTGCCTGGAGTGTACAGGCTGTCTACGAGCAGTACTTC. It encodes CAWSVQAVYEQYF.

This chain links TRBV3-1 (or the pseudogene TRBV3-2) with TRBJ2-2; TRBD2 agrees at 8 bases. Germline V gene lookup returns CDR1 LGHDT and CDR2 YNNKEL (reference sequence). CDR3 length: 19 residues. V gave up 1 base and J gave up 3 bases; unmatched junction bases: 13. Here the CDR3 reads CASSQATSRAGAYTGELFF. CDR3 DNA sequence: TGTGCCAGCAGCCAAGCTACCTCGCGAGCGGGGGCCTACACCGGGGAGCTGTTTTTT.

The J gene is TRBJ2-1, the V gene TRBV30; 12 bases match TRBD2. The CDR3 length is 15 residues. V gave up 3 bases and J gave up 7 bases; unmatched junction bases: 7. Germline CDR1 GTSNPN, CDR2 SVGIG (reference sequence). The CDR3 spells CAWSGLAGLGNEQFF. DNA for the CDR3: TGTGCCTGGAGCGGACTAGCGGGGCTGGGGAATGAGCAGTTCTTC.

The chain uses TRBV6-6 and TRBJ1-1, with unresolved D. V lost 7 bases and J lost 1, with 13 bases in between. Germline-derived CDR1 and CDR2 are MNHNY and SVGAGI (reference sequence). The CDR3 has 14 residues. The CDR3 sequence: CASKDTGANTEAFF. The CDR3 DNA follows: TGTGCCAGCAAAGATACGGGTGCGAACACTGAAGCTTTCTTT.

The chain uses TRBV30 and TRBJ1-5, with TRBD1 matching over 10 bases. Per germline, CDR1 GTSNPN and CDR2 SVGIG (reference sequence). Trimming took 1 base from V and 7 from J; bases not matched to a gene: 1. The CDR3 sequence is 13 residues long. CDR3 coding DNA: TGTGCCTGGAGTGGGACAGGGGGACAGCCCCAGCATTTT. Its translation: CAWSGTGGQPQHF.

The V and J genes are TRBV6-6 and TRBJ1-6; the D gene is possibly TRBD1 (5 bases). The length of the CDR3 is 13 residues. Germline V gene data show CDR1 as MNHNY and CDR2 as SVGAGI (reference sequence). V lost 6 bases and J lost 14, with 17 bases in between. CDR3 protein: CASRGERVRALHF. CDR3 DNA: TGTGCCAGCAGAGGGGAACGGGTTAGAGCCCTCCACTTT.

This sequence joins TRBV7-2 and TRBJ2-3; 8 positions agree with TRBD1. Germline-derived CDR1 and CDR2 are SGHTA and FQGNSA. Losses at the gene ends were 5 bases for V and 2 bases for J; bases not matched to a gene: 9. This CDR3 region has 16 residues. CDR3 coding DNA: TGTGCCAGCAGCACCCCCAGGACAGGGCCCACAGATACGCAGTATTTT. Protein product: CASSTPRTGPTDTQYF.

The chain recombines TRBV30 with TRBJ1-3; possible D gene TRBD1, 5 bases. Germline V lookup: CDR1 GTSNPN, CDR2 SVGIG (reference sequence). V was shortened by 2 bases and J by 0 bases, with 11 bases between the two germline ends. The CDR3 has 15 residues. CDR3 amino acids: CAWSPGLSSGNTIYF. The CDR3, as DNA: TGTGCCTGGAGTCCGGGACTGAGCTCTGGAAACACCATATATTTT.

The rearrangement joins TRBV10-3 to TRBJ1-3, with unresolved D. The CDR3 runs to 15 residues. In germline, CDR1 is ENHRY, CDR2 SYGVKD. With 0 bases removed from V and 0 bases from J, the gap between germline ends came to 6 bases. CDR3 bases: TGTGCCATCAGTGAGTCAAGGAGCTCTGGAAACACCATATATTTT. Translated, it gives CAISESRSSGNTIYF.

The chain uses TRBV3-1 (or the pseudogene TRBV3-2) and TRBJ1-1; 9 positions agree with TRBD1. J lost 5 bases, V lost 1 base, and 5 bases had no gene match. Germline V gene data show CDR1 as LGHDT and CDR2 as YNNKEL (reference sequence). CDR3 length: 15 amino acids. CDR3 in DNA: TGTGCCAGCAGCCAAGGGACAGGGGTTGGTACTGAAGCTTTCTTT. Translating it yields CASSQGTGVGTEAFF.

This sequence joins TRBV7-9 and TRBJ2-5; 7 nucleotides agree with TRBD1. The CDR3 runs to 14 residues. V lost 5 bases and J lost 2; bases outside the gene matches: 5. Germline values: CDR1 SEHNR, CDR2 FQNEAQ (reference sequence). DNA of the CDR3: TGTGCCAGCAGCCACGGGACAGCTCAAGAGACCCAGTACTTC. Protein sequence: CASSHGTAQETQYF.

The chain combines TRBV11-2 with TRBJ1-1; no clear D. The CDR3 has 15 residues. V lost 2 bases and J lost 1, with 11 bases in between. The germline CDR1 and CDR2 sequences are SGHAT and FQNNGV. CDR3: CASSLPSGWNTEAFF. In nucleotides, the CDR3 is TGTGCCAGCAGCTTACCCTCGGGGTGGAACACTGAAGCTTTCTTT. Complete variable domain (other parts from reference TRBV11-2 and TRBJ1-1): EAGVAQSPRYKIIEKRQSVAFWCNPISGHATLYWYQQILGQGPKLLIQFQNNGVVDDSQLPKDRFSAERLKGVDSTLKIQPAKLEDSAVYLCASSLPSGWNTEAFFGQGTRLTVV.

This chain uses TRBV7-9 with TRBJ2-2; possibly TRBD1 for D (5 bases). This CDR3 contains 16 residues. Germline CDR1 is SEHNR and CDR2 is FQNEAQ (reference sequence). V gave up 5 bases and J gave up 5 bases, with 18 bases separating them. CDR3 bases: TGTGCCAGCAGCCATCTCATCCCTAAGGGGACCGGGGAGCTGTTTTTT. This encodes CASSHLIPKGTGELFF.

V usage is TRBV4-1 and J usage is TRBJ1-5; D unclear. V lost 1 base to trimming and J lost 3 bases, with 7 bases between them. The CDR3 sequence is 14 residues long. CDR1 and CDR2 from the germline V gene are MGHRA and YSYEKL. CDR3 protein: CASSQGLNNQPQHF. In DNA, the CDR3 is TGCGCCAGCAGCCAAGGACTGAACAATCAGCCCCAGCATTTT.

A note on this clone: Other nucleotide sequences in the sample specify the same CDR3. The J gene is TRBJ2-3, the V gene TRBV5-1; no clear D. The CDR3 extends over 14 amino acids. Germline V CDR1 and CDR2: SGHRS, YFSETQ. V was trimmed by 0 bases and J by 0 bases, leaving 5 bases between them. The CDR3 reads CASSLGASTDTQYF. In nucleotides, the CDR3 is TGCGCCAGCAGCTTGGGGGCTAGCACAGATACGCAGTATTTT. The complete variable domain, with remaining parts taken from reference TRBV5-1 and TRBJ2-3, reads KAGVTQTPRYLIKTRGQQVTLSCSPISGHRSVSWYQQTPGQGLQFLFEYFSETQRNKGNFPGRFSGRQFSNSRSEMNVSTLELGDSALYLCASSLGASTDTQYFGPGTRLTVL.

This clone showed up just once. The chain employs TRBV10-2 and TRBJ1-2, with 10 nucleotides matching TRBD1. From germline, CDR1 is WSHSY and CDR2 SAAADI. The J segment lost 4 bases and the V segment lost 8 bases, leaving 10 bases of the junction unmatched. The length of the CDR3 is 15 residues. CDR3 region: CASGGPGQGTYGYTF. CDR3 in DNA: TGCGCCAGCGGGGGGCCGGGACAGGGGACCTATGGCTACACCTTC.

The chain joins TRBV6-5 to TRBJ1-5; a possible D gene is TRBD1 (6 bases). V lost 10 bases and J lost 3, with 19 bases in between. CDR3 length: 15 amino acids. CDR1 MNHEY and CDR2 SVGAGI come from the germline V gene. Here the CDR3 reads CATEGDRPTNQPQHF. For the CDR3, the DNA is TGTGCCACAGAGGGAGACAGGCCAACCAATCAGCCCCAGCATTTT.

The table lists this clone with a count of one. The chain links TRBV6-2 or TRBV6-3 to TRBJ1-3; D call uncertain. From germline, CDR1 is MNHEY and CDR2 SVGEGT. Trimming shortened V by 6 bases and J by 2 bases, and 11 bases separated the two germline ends. CDR3 size: 14 residues. The CDR3 reads CASSPRQAGNTIYF. The CDR3 DNA sequence: TGTGCCAGCAGCCCCAGGCAGGCTGGAAACACCATATATTTT.

This clone was detected only once. This chain connects TRBV5-1 to TRBJ2-7, with 11 bases identical to TRBD1. J gave up 5 bases and V 4 bases, and 8 bases lay outside the gene matches. The CDR3 is 15 residues long. Germline V gives CDR1 SGHRS, CDR2 YFSETQ. CDR3 protein: CASSLLGQGVDEQYF. The CDR3 DNA reads TGCGCCAGCAGCCTTCTGGGACAGGGGGTCGACGAGCAGTACTTC.

The rearrangement uses TRBV19 and TRBJ2-1; 16 nucleotides align to TRBD2. The length of the CDR3 is 17 residues. J lost 8 bases, V lost 4 bases, and 8 bases had no gene match. Germline V lookup: CDR1 LNHDA, CDR2 SQIVND (reference sequence). The CDR3 region is CASSRMGLAGGQYEQFF. CDR3 in DNA: TGTGCCAGTAGTAGAATGGGACTAGCGGGGGGGCAGTATGAGCAGTTCTTC.

The chain couples TRBV18 to TRBJ1-1; 11 positions agree with TRBD1. V lost 2 bases to trimming and J lost 4 bases; unmatched junction nucleotides: 6. This CDR3 region has 16 residues. CDR1 is KGHSH and CDR2 is LQKENI in the germline V gene. CDR3 residues: CASSPRGTGGFTEAFF. CDR3 in DNA: TGTGCCAGCTCACCAAGGGGGACAGGGGGTTTCACTGAAGCTTTCTTT.